The 13 T cell receptor beta chains below all came from one sample that was sequenced in a study of T-cell memory formation after mild COVID-19. TCRdb reprocessed the 5' RACE reads with MiXCR, giving one entry per CDR3 protein. The sample contains 30,000 to 45,000 distinct CDR3 sequences, approximately 10% of which appear only once. The sequenced sample consisted of PBMCs or a T cell subset sorted from them (not recorded which). The origin of the receptors is a man younger than 35 who had mild COVID-19 (a few samples of this study predate the infection). Cell type and time point are not known.

This clonotype has a count of ten or more. The V and J genes are TRBV5-4 and TRBJ1-4, with D perhaps matching TRBD1 (6 bases). CDR3 length: 14 amino acids. CDR1 SGHNT and CDR2 YYREEE come from the germline V gene (reference sequence). The germline V and J ends were trimmed by 3 bases and 4 bases, with 10 bases remaining between them. Written as DNA, the CDR3 is TGTGCCAGCAGCTCGGGACAAAATAATGAAAAACTGTTTTTT. This translates into CASSSGQNNEKLFF.

The count of this clonotype is one. A read error may explain this, as a much larger clone is one base away. The chain recombines TRBV7-9 with TRBJ1-5; no clear D. The CDR3 has 13 residues. V lost 4 bases to trimming and J lost 3 bases, with 7 bases between them. Germline assignment: CDR1 SEHNR and CDR2 FQNEAQ (reference sequence). The CDR3 coding sequence is TGTGCCAGCAGCTGGGTTTTCAATCAGCCCCAGCATTTT. Its protein is CASSWVFNQPQHF.

This clonotype was counted at least ten times. The genes are TRBV7-9 and TRBJ2-7, with 7 nucleotides matching TRBD1. Losses at the gene ends were 3 bases for V and 6 bases for J; bases not matched to a gene: 2. The length of the CDR3 is 12 residues. The germline CDR1 and CDR2 sequences are SEHNR and FQNEAQ (reference sequence). CDR3 loop: CASSFTGVEQYF. The CDR3 DNA is TGTGCCAGCAGCTTCACAGGGGTCGAGCAGTACTTC.

The CDR3 loop is CASSQRGTSYEQYF. DNA of the CDR3: TGTGCCAGCAGCCAAAGGGGGACCTCCTACGAGCAGTACTTC. The chain uses TRBV3-1 and TRBJ2-7; possible D gene TRBD1, 6 bases. Germline loops: CDR1 LGHDT, CDR2 YNNKEL (reference sequence). The V gene lost 2 bases and the J gene lost 0 bases, with 8 bases spanning the gap. The CDR3 covers 14 residues.

There are many counts of this clonotype. This chain links TRBV5-6 with TRBJ2-1, with D possibly being TRBD2 (7 bases). Germline V gene lookup returns CDR1 SGHDT and CDR2 YYEEEE. The V end lost 1 base, the J end lost 4 bases, and 15 bases lay between the germline ends. This CDR3 has 16 residues. The CDR3 nucleotides are TGTGCCAGCAGCTTGAGGGGGGGATCTACGTACAATGAGCAGTTCTTC. It encodes CASSLRGGSTYNEQFF.

The genes are TRBV9 and TRBJ2-5; 11 bases are a match to TRBD2. V gave up 0 bases and J gave up 1 base; unmatched junction bases: 2. This CDR3 region has 16 residues. The germline V gene encodes CDR1 SGDLS and CDR2 YYNGEE. The CDR3 reads CASSVGLAGGQETQYF. The CDR3 DNA reads TGTGCCAGCAGCGTAGGGCTAGCGGGGGGCCAAGAGACCCAGTACTTC.

The chain joins TRBV28 to TRBJ2-5; TRBD2 agrees at 12 bases. The DNA end is a closer match to TRBJ2-7, so the J assignment may be wrong. The CDR3 is made up of 18 amino acids. The germline V gene encodes CDR1 MDHEN and CDR2 SYDVKM. Here the CDR3 reads CASSSGLAGPSRSYEQYF. CDR3 nucleotide sequence: TGTGCCAGCAGCTCAGGACTAGCGGGGCCCAGTCGGTCCTACGAGCAGTACTTC.

The J gene is TRBJ2-7, the V gene TRBV12-3 or TRBV12-4, with 11 bases fitting TRBD1. The ends lost 4 bases at V and 3 bases at J; junction bases unmatched: 2. The CDR3 totals 14 residues. In DNA form, the CDR3 reads TGTGCCAGCAGTTCGGGGACAGGGGGCTACGAGCAGTACTTC. Protein product: CASSSGTGGYEQYF.

About this clonotype: Given a much more abundant clone one base away, this may be a read error. The V and J genes are TRBV4-2 and TRBJ1-6; TRBD1 agrees at 10 bases. The CDR3 consists of 13 residues. V dropped 6 bases and J dropped 10; count of bases not matched to a gene: 3. CDR1 LGHNA and CDR2 YNFKEQ come from the germline V gene. For the CDR3, the DNA is TGTGCCAGCAGACGGGACAGGGGCTCACCCCTCCACTTT. This encodes CASRRDRGSPLHF.

Ten or more counts support this clonotype. This chain links TRBV4-3 with TRBJ2-1, with 7 bases identical to TRBD2. The CDR3 runs 18 residues. Trimming took 0 bases from V and 0 from J; bases not matched to a gene: 8. Per germline, CDR1 LGHNA and CDR2 YSLEER. DNA for the CDR3: TGCGCCAGCAGCCAAGATGCAGGACTAGTTATCTCCTACAATGAGCAGTTCTTC. This gives the protein CASSQDAGLVISYNEQFF.

Ten or more counts support this clonotype. The chain recombines TRBV27 with TRBJ2-3; 7 bases line up with TRBD1. The V gene end was trimmed by 5 bases and the J gene end by 5 bases; junction bases not matched to a gene: 10. The CDR3 contains 15 residues. Germline CDR1 and CDR2: MNHEY and SMNVEV (reference sequence). The DNA for the CDR3 is TGTGCCAGCAGTCCCCAGAGACAGGGTAAAGATACGCAGTATTTT. Its translation is CASSPQRQGKDTQYF.

This clonotype has more than one count but fewer than ten. This chain uses TRBV5-6 with TRBJ2-6; 7 bases fit TRBD1. Germline V lookup: CDR1 SGHDT, CDR2 YYEEEE. The J segment lost 0 bases and the V segment lost 3 bases, leaving 6 bases of the junction unmatched. CDR3 length: 17 residues. CDR3 DNA: TGTGCCAGCAGCTGGGGGACAGCAGCCTCTGGGGCCAACGTCCTGACTTTC. Translated, it gives CASSWGTAASGANVLTF.

This chain links TRBV6-6 with TRBJ2-2, with unresolved D. There are 13 residues in the CDR3. V was shortened by 6 bases and J by 4 bases, with 9 bases between the two germline ends. CDR1 is MNHNY, CDR2 SVGAGI, per germline (reference sequence). CDR3 region: CASSPWPTGELFF. CDR3 DNA sequence: TGTGCCAGCAGCCCGTGGCCCACCGGGGAGCTGTTTTTT.